This T cell receptor (beta chain) was sequenced during a study of untreated major depressive disorder. Overall study results and limits: In every subject, the five largest TRBV05-01 clones were private. CD4+ T cells from depressed patients used TRBV05-01 (Vbeta 5.1) more often than controls.

As regards this clone: Its antigen remains unknown.

Per germline, CDR1 GTSNPN and CDR2 SVGIG (reference sequence). Trimming removed 0 bases at V and 5 bases at J, with 13 bases between. The CDR3 is 14 amino acids. Libraries were prepared by immunoSEQ multiplex PCR; TCRdb keeps only in-frame clonotypes and omits some of them. This table has 15,000 to 20,000 clones, roughly 90% appearing once. Every depressed patient was matched in pairs with a non-depressed control on sex, age, current smoking status and body mass index. No psychiatric drugs, including antidepressants, for at least 8 weeks beforehand. Among patients, depression was moderate to severe. The source of this sequence is a woman aged 40 to 50 with major depressive disorder. Material for sequencing was CD4+ T cells from PBMCs. The V call is TRBV30, the J call TRBJ1-2; D uncertain. CDR3 loop: CAWSVQLSGYGYTF. DNA for the CDR3: TGTGCCTGGAGTGTCCAGCTAAGCGGGTATGGCTACACCTTC.